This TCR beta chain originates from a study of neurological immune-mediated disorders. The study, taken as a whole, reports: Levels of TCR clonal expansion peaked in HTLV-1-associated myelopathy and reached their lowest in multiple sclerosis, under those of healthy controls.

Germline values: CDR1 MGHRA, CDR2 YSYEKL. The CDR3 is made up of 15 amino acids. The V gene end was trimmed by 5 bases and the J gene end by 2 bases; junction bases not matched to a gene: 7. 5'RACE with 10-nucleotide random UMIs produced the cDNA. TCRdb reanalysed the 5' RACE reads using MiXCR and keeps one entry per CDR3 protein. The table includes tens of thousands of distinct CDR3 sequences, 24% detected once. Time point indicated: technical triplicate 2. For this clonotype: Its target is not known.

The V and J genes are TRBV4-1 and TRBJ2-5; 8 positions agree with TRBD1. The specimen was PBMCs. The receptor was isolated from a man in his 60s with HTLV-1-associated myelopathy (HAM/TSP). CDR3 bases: TGCGCCAGCAGCGTCCAGGGGGCGCGACAAGAGACCCAGTACTTC. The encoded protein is CASSVQGARQETQYF.